This TCR beta chain was found in a study of graft-versus-host responses after intestinal transplantation (dated by TCRdb to about 2021). Notes on the research overall: Multivisceral, liver-intestinal, or isolated intestinal transplants were received by the recipients. Every recipient was given anti-thymocyte globulin induction, then maintenance tacrolimus and steroids for approximately 3 years. Bulk TCR-beta CDR3 sequencing was used to track graft-versus-host and host-versus-graft alloreactive T cell clones in the graft, circulation and bone marrow after intestinal transplantation. To identify alloreactive clones, pre-transplant mixed lymphocyte reaction products were sequenced and compared with unstimulated pre-transplant donor and recipient T cells. Of the roughly 26 intestinal transplant recipients enrolled in the cohort, one of whom was a retransplant, a few patients without pretransplant specimens were excluded. Donor T cell macrochimerism was defined as a peak of at least 4% donor T cells among recipient peripheral blood mononuclear cells. Samples from a few later patients were sequenced in-house on an Illumina MiSeq with MiXCR processing rather than by the commercial service. What the work shows at the level of the full study, not this receptor alone: Patients with donor T cell macrochimerism had high GvH to HvG T cell clonal ratios in their allografts. Early after transplant, peak levels of circulating GvH clones were associated with declines in HvG clones. GvH clones were found in recipient bone marrow, and some of the GvH clones appeared earlier in ileal mucosa or blood, which is consistent with an intestinal mucosal origin. The relatively low number and heterogeneity of intestinal transplant patients limited the conclusions.

The protocol used for the library was the immunoSEQ multiplex PCR assay. For most patients, genomic DNA was isolated using the Qiagen DNeasy Blood and Tissue Kit and was shipped frozen to Adaptive Biotechnologies for TCR sequencing. For most patients, high-throughput TCR-beta CDR3 sequencing of genomic DNA was performed by Adaptive Biotechnologies. In the paper's pipeline: TCR sequencing data were retrieved from Adaptive's ImmunoSEQ software for 15 to 20 patients, whereas a few other patients were processed with MiXCR and VDJtools. CD4 versus CD8 sorting errors were corrected by removing sequences found in both subsets at a frequency ratio below 5:1. CDR3 nucleotide sequences shared between donor and recipient were removed because the origin of such sequences could not be assigned. To count as alloreactive, a clone needed at least 2-fold expansion over unstimulated cells and a minimum CFSE-low frequency of 0.002% (template counts) or 0.001% (read counts). Mappable clones were those detected in sequenced pre-transplant spleen, lymph node, or MLR CFSE-low populations of the donor or recipient. Cumulative frequency of alloreactive clones was calculated as a percentage of all sequences weighted by copy number. TCRdb mirrors the immuneACCESS table, restricted to in-frame sequences. Some clones are absent from its copies; in checked studies, under half trace to an unresolved V gene, and the reason for the others is unknown. That table supplies the V and J calls and clone size; D and trimming were determined from the DNA. The sample table contains over 100,000 clones; only one count was recorded for more than 80% of them. The ten biggest clones cover 0.23% of the sample.

What the time point label conveys for this sample: cells obtained before transplantation from donor or recipient. CD3+CD4+ and CD3+CD8+ populations were FACS-sorted from unstimulated pre-transplant donor and recipient cells taken from spleen or lymph nodes. Regarding this clone: It has no known antigen specificity. No base-level quality is on record; no much larger clone is a single base apart.

Sequenced material: unstimulated CD4+ T cells sorted from spleen or lymph node cells, taken before transplant. The TCR was taken from a human donor who was the organ donor for an intestinal transplant.

The nucleotides are TGTGCCAGCAGCTTAGGCATGGCGGGAGGGACAGATACGCAGTATTTT. Translated, it gives CASSLGMAGGTDTQYF. The chain is encoded by TRBV7-9 joined to TRBJ2-3; 9 bases in the junction line up with TRBD2. Sequences SEHNR (CDR1) and FQNEAQ (CDR2) are obtained from the germline V gene (reference sequence). Taken from cysteine to phenylalanine, the CDR3 has 16 residues. Only CDR3 DNA remains: 48 bases, in frame from the first base. V is trimmed back by 1 base and J by 3 bases, and the junction contains 5 bases that no gene match accounts for.